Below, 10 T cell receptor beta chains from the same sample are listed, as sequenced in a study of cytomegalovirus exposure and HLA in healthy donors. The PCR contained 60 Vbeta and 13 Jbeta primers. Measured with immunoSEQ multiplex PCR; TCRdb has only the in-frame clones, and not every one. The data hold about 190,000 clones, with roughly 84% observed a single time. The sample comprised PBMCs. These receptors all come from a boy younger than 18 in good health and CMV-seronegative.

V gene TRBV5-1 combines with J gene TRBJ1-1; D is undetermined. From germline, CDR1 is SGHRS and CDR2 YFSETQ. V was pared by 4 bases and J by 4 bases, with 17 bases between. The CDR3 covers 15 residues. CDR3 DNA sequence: TGCGCCAGCAGCCGTCGAGAACCCGCGGGCACTGAAGCTTTCTTT. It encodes CASSRREPAGTEAFF.

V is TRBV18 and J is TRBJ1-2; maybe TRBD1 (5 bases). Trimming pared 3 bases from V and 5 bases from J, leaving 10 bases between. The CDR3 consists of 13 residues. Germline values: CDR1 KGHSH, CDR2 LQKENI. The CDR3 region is CASSPGTSYGYTF. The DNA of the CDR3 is TGTGCCAGCTCACCCGGGACTTCATATGGCTACACCTTC. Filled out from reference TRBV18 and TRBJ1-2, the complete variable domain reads NAGVMQNPRHLVRRRGQEARLRCSPMKGHSHVYWYRQLPEEGLKFMVYLQKENIIDESGMPKERFSAEFPKEGPSILRIQQVVRGDSAAYFCASSPGTSYGYTFGSGTRLTVV.

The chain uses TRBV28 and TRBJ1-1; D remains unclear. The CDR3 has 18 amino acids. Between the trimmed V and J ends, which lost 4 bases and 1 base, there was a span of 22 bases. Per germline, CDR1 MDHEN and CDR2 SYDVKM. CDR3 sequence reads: CASSSPWGGVISNTEAFF. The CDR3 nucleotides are TGTGCCAGCAGTTCCCCATGGGGAGGAGTTATCTCGAACACTGAAGCTTTCTTT.

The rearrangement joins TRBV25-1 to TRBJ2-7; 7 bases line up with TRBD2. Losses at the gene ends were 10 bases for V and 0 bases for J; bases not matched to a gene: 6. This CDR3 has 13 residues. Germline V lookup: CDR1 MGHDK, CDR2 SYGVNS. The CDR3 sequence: CATLAASSYEQYF. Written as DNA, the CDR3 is TGTGCCACCCTAGCGGCTAGCTCCTACGAGCAGTACTTC.

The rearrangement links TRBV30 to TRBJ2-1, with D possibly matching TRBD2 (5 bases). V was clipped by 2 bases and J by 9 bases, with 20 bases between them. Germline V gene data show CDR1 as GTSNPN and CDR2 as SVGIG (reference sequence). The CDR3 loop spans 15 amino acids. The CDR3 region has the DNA TGTGCCTGGAGTAACAGCGGAGTCGGAAGCCCTGAGCAGTTCTTC. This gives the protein CAWSNSGVGSPEQFF.

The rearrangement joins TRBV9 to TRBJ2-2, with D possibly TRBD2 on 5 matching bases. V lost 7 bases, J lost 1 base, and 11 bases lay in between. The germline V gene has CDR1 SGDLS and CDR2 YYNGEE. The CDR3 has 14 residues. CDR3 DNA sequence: TGTGCCAGCCGCGGAGGCATGAACACCGGGGAGCTGTTTTTT. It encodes CASRGGMNTGELFF.

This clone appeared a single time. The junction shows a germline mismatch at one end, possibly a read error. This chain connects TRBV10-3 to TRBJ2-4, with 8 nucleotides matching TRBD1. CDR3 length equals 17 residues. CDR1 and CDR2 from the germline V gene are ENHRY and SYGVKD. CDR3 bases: TGTGCCATCAGTGAGTTTGGCAGGGGGCGCCCCAAAAACATTCAGTACTTT. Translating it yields CAISEFGRGRPKNIQYF.

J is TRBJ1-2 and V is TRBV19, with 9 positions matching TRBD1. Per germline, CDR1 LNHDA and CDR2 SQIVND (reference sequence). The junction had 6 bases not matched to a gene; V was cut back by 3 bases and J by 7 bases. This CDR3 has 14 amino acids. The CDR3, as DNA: TGTGCCAGTAGTATCTTGGGACAGGGAGGTGGCTACACCTTC. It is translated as CASSILGQGGGYTF.

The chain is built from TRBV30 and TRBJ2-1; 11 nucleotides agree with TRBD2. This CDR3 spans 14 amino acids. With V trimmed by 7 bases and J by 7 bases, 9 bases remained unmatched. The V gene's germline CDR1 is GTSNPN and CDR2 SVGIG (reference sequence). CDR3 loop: CASPSSGRRNEQFF. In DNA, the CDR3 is TGTGCCTCCCCCTCTAGCGGGAGGAGGAATGAGCAGTTCTTC.

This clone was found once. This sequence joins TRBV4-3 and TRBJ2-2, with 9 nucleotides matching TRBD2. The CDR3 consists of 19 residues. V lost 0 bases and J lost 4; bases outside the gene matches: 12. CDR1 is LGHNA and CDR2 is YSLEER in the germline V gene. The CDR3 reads CASSQDLAVAGEGTGELFF. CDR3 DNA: TGCGCCAGCAGCCAAGACCTCGCTGTAGCGGGGGAGGGCACCGGGGAGCTGTTTTTT.